The clone carrying this T cell receptor beta chain was found a few times. Its antigen is currently unknown. Hyperthyroidism patients were newly diagnosed, had disease duration under 2 months, and were aged 18 to 65 years. The source of the PBMCs was approximately 9.5 ml of fresh peripheral blood. This sample is drawn from a study of T cells in Graves' hyperthyroidism and ophthalmopathy. Findings and limits, study-wide: A 13 V-J model separated ophthalmopathy from stable hyperthyroidism. Most thyroid clonotypes with frequency above 0.001 were detected in blood.

From RNA transcripts, TCR beta CDR3 regions were amplified. TCR CDR3 underwent first-round RT-PCR with the HTBI primer set. MiXCR, applied by TCRdb to the multiplex PCR reads, yields one record per CDR3 protein. Found here are about 770,000 distinct CDR3 sequences, approximately 18% of them singletons; the top ten hold around 15%. CDR3 length: 15 amino acids. Germline loops: CDR1 MGHRA, CDR2 YSYEKL. Trimming cost V 5 bases and J 3 bases, with 14 bases left between them. Input material: blood. The chain recombines TRBV4-1 with TRBJ1-5; D may be TRBD1 (6 bases). The receptor's source is a woman aged 45 to 65 with Graves' hyperthyroidism that later progressed to Graves' ophthalmopathy. The CDR3 DNA is TGCGCCAGCAGCGCCTACAGGGCGGACAATCAGCCCCAGCATTTT. Protein product: CASSAYRADNQPQHF.